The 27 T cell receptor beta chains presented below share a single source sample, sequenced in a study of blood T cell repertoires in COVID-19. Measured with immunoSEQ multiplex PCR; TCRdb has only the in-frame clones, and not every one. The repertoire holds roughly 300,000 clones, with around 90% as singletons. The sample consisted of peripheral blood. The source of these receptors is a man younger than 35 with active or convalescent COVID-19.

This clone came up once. CDR3: CASSRGLAGGDNEQFF. CDR3 sequence (DNA): TGTGCCAGCAGCCGAGGATTAGCGGGGGGGGACAATGAGCAGTTCTTC. V and J are TRBV4-2 and TRBJ2-1; 11 bases agree with TRBD2. From germline, CDR1 is LGHNA and CDR2 YNFKEQ. V lost 4 bases and J lost 5; bases outside the gene matches: 7. CDR3 length: 16 amino acids.

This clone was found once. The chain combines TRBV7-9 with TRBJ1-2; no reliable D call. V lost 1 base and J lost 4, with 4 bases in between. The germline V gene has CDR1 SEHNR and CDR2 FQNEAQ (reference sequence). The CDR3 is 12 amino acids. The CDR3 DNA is TGTGCCAGCAGCTTAGACTCCTATGGCTACACCTTC. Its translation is CASSLDSYGYTF.

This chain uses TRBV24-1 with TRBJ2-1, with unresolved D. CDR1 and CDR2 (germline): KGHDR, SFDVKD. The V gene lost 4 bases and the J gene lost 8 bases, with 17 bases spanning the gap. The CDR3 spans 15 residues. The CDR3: CATSDLYSGVDEQFF. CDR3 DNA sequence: TGTGCCACCAGTGACCTATATTCGGGTGTCGATGAGCAGTTCTTC.

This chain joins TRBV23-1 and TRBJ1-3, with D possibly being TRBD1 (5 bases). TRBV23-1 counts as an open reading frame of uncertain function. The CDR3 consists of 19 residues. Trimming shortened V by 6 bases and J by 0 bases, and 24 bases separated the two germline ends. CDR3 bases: TGCGCCAGCAGATCCTATACCCCCCGGGGGTACGGCTCTGGAAACACCATATATTTT. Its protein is CASRSYTPRGYGSGNTIYF.

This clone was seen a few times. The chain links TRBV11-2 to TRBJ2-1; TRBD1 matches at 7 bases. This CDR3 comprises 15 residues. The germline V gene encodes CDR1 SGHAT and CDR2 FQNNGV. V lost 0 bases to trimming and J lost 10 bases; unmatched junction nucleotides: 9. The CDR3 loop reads CASSLDSVTGQEQFF. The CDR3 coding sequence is TGTGCCAGCAGCTTAGATTCCGTCACGGGACAGGAGCAGTTCTTC.

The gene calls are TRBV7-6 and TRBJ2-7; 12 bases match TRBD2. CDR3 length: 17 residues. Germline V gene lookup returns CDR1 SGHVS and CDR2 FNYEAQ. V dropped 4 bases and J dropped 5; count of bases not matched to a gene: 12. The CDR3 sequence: CASSSIPSGGAYHEQYF. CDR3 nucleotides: TGTGCCAGCAGCTCAATACCTAGCGGGGGGGCCTACCACGAGCAGTACTTC.

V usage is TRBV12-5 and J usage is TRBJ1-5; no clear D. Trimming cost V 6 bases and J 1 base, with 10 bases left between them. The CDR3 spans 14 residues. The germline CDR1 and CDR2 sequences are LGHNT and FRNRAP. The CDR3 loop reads CASGIGSSNQPQHF. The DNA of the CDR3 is TGTGCTAGTGGAATAGGGAGCAGCAATCAGCCCCAGCATTTT.

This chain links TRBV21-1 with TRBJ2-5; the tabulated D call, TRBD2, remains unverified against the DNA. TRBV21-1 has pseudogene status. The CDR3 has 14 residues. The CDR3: CASSNRLAAETQYF. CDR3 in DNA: TGTGCCAGCAGCAACCGACTAGCGGCAGAGACCCAGTACTTC.

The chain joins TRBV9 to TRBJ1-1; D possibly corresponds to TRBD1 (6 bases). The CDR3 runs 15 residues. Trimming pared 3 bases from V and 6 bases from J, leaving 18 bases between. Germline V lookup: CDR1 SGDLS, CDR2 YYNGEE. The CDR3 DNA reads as TGTGCCAGCAGCGCCCGGGGGGGCCAAGTTGCTGAAGCTTTCTTT. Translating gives CASSARGGQVAEAFF.

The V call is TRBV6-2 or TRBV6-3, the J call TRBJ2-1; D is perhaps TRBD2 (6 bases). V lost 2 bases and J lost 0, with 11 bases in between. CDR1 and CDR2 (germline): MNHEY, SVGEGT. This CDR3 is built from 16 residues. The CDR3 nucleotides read TGTGCCAGCAGTTACCCTCGGGGGAGCTCCTACAATGAGCAGTTCTTC. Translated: CASSYPRGSSYNEQFF.

In nucleotides, the CDR3 is TGTGCCTGGAGTCCTTCCGGGAGTTTGCTAGCTAAAAACATTCAGTACTTC. Residues: CAWSPSGSLLAKNIQYF. The chain has TRBV30 and TRBJ2-4; the D gene is possibly TRBD2 (6 bases). Trimming removed 2 bases at V and 4 bases at J, with 21 bases between. CDR3 length: 17 amino acids. Germline CDR1 and CDR2: GTSNPN and SVGIG (reference sequence).

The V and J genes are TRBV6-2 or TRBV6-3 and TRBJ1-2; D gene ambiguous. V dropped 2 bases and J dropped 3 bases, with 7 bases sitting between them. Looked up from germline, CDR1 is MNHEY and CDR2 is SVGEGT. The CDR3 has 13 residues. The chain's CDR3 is CASSYPGDYGYTF. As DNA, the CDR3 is TGTGCCAGCAGTTACCCGGGAGACTATGGCTACACCTTC.

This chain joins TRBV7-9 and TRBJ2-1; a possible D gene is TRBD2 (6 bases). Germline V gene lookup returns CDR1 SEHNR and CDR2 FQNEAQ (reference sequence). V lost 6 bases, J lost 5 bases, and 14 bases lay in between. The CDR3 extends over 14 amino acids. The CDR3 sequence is CASSPGGGNNEQFF. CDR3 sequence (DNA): TGTGCCAGCAGTCCAGGTGGAGGGAACAATGAGCAGTTCTTC.

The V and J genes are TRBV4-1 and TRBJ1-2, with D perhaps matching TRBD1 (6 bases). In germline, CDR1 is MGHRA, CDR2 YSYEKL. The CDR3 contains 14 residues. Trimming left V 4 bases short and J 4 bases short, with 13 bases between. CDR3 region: CASSPIGQFYGYTF. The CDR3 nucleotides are TGCGCCAGCAGCCCGATTGGACAGTTCTATGGCTACACCTTC.

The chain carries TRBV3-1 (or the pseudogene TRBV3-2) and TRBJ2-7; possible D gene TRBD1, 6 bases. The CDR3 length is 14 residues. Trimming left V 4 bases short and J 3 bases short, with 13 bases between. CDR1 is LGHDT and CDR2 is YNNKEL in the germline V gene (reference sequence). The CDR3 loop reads CASSPGDTFYEQYF. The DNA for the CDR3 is TGTGCCAGCAGCCCCGGGGACACCTTCTACGAGCAGTACTTC.

CDR3 loop: CASRQQNTGELFF. CDR3 DNA: TGTGCCAGCAGACAACAGAACACCGGGGAGCTGTTTTTT. This chain links TRBV6-6 with TRBJ2-2; D is ambiguous. Looked up from germline, CDR1 is MNHNY and CDR2 is SVGAGI (reference sequence). The V end was cut by 6 bases, the J end by 1 base, with 6 bases between. The CDR3 consists of 13 residues.

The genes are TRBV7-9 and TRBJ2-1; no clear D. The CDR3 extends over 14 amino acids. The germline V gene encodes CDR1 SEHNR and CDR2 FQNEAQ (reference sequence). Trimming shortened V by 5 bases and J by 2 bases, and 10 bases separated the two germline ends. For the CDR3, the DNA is TGTGCCAGCAGCCCCGTCCTTGCCTACAATGAGCAGTTCTTC. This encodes CASSPVLAYNEQFF.

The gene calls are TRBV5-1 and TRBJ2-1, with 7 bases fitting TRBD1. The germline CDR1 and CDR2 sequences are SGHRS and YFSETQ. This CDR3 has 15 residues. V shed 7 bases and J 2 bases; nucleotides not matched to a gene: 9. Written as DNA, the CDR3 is TGCGCCAGCGCGGCCATGGACAGGACCTACAATGAGCAGTTCTTC. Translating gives CASAAMDRTYNEQFF.

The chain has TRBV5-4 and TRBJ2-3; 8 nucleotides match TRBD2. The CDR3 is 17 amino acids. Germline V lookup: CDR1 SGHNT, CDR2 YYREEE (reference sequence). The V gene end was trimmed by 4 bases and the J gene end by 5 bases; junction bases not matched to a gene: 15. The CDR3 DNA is TGTGCCAGCAGCCCGGCAGCGGGACTAGTGGGAAGAGATACGCAGTATTTT. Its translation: CASSPAAGLVGRDTQYF.

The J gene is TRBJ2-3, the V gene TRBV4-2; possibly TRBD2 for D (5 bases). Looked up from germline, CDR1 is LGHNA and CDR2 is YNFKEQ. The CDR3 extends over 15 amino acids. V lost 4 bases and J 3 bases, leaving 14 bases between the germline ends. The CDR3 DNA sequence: TGTGCCAGCAGCCCAAACTCACCGGGGACAGATACGCAGTATTTT. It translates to CASSPNSPGTDTQYF.

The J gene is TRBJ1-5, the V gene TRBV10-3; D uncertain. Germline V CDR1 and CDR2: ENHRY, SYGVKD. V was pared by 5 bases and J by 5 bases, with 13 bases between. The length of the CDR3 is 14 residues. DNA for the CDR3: TGTGCCATCAGTCGGACTGAGGGAGATCAGCCCCAGCATTTT. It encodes CAISRTEGDQPQHF.

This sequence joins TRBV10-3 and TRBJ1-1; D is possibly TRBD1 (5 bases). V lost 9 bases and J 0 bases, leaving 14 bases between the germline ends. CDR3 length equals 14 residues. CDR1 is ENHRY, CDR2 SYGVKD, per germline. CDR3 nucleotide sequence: TGTGCCATTCGACCGGAGGGGATGAACACTGAAGCTTTCTTT. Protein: CAIRPEGMNTEAFF.

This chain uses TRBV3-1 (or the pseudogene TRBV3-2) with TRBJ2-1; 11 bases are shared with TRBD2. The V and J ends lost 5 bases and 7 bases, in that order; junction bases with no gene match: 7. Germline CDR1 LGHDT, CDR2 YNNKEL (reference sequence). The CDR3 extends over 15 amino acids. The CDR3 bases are TGTGCCAGCAGCAAGACTAGCGGGGAAGGGAATGAGCAGTTCTTC. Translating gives CASSKTSGEGNEQFF.

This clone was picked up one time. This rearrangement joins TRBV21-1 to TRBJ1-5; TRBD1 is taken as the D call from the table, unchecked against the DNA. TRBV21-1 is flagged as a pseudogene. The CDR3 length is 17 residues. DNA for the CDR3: TGTGCCAGCAGCAAAGGGACAGGGGCTTATAGCAATCAGCCCCAGCATTTT. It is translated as CASSKGTGAYSNQPQHF.

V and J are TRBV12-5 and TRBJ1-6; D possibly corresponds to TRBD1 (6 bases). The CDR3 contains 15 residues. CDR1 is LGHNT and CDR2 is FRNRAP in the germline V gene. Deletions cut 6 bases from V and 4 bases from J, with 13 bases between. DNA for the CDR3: TGTGCTAGTGGAACGACAGGTTTTTATAATTCACCCCTCCACTTT. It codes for CASGTTGFYNSPLHF.

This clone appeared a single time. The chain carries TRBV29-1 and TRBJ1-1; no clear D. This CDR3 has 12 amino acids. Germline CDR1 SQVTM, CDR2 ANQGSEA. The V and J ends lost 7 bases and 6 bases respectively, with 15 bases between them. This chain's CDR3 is CSAPAGRAEAFF. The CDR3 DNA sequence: TGCAGCGCCCCTGCGGGGAGGGCTGAAGCTTTCTTT.

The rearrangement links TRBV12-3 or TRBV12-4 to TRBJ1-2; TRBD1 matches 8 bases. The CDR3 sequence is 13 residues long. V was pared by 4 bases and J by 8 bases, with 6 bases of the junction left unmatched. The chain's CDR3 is CASSSDRVWGYTF. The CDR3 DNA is TGTGCCAGCAGTTCGGACAGGGTGTGGGGCTACACCTTC.